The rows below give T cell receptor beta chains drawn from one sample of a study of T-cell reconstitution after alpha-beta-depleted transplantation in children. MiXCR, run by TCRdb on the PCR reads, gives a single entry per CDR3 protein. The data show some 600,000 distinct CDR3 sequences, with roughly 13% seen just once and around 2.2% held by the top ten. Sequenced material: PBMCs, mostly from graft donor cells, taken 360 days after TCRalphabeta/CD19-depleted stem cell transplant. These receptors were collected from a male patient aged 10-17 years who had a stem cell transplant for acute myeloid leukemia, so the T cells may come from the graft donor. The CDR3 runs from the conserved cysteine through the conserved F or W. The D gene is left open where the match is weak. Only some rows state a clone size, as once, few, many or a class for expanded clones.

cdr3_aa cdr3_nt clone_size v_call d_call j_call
CASSLRGIPTNEKLFF TGTGCCAGCAGTTTACGAGGGATACCAACTAATGAAAAACTGTTTTTT few TRBV28 NA TRBJ1-4
CASSYEASGFGETQYF TGTGCCAGCAGTTATGAGGCTAGCGGGTTCGGGGAGACCCAGTACTTC NA TRBV6-5 TRBD2 TRBJ2-5
CASSVASAAQKKTSSYNEQFF TGTGCCAGCAGCGTAGCTTCAGCGGCGCAAAAAAAGACTAGCTCCTACAATGAGCAGTTCTTC few TRBV9 NA TRBJ2-1
CASSTRLAGRNEQFF TGTGCCAGCAGCACAAGACTAGCGGGCCGCAATGAGCAGTTCTTC NA TRBV13 TRBD2 TRBJ2-1
CASKPWLADEQFF TGTGCCAGCAAGCCCTGGCTAGCCGATGAGCAGTTCTTC NA TRBV6-5 NA TRBJ2-1
CASSATGALSGANVLTF TGTGCCAGTAGTGCAACCGGGGCCCTATCTGGGGCCAACGTCCTGACTTTC many TRBV19 NA TRBJ2-6
CASSLGTSGSAQFF TGTGCCAGCAGCTTGGGTACTAGCGGGAGTGCCCAGTTCTTC NA TRBV5-6 TRBD2 TRBJ2-1
CASSSRLAGATPNEQFF TGTGCCAGCAGCTCCAGACTAGCGGGAGCTACCCCTAATGAGCAGTTCTTC few TRBV11-1 TRBD2 TRBJ2-1
CASSPKIGSTDTEYF TGCGCCAGCAGCCCTAAGATCGGGAGCACAGATACGGAGTATTTT NA TRBV5-1 NA TRBJ2-3
CSASGGGTGDEQYF TGCAGTGCTAGTGGAGGAGGGACAGGGGACGAGCAGTACTTC NA TRBV20-1 TRBD1 TRBJ2-7
CASLGTAMSGANVLTF TGTGCCAGCCTCGGGACAGCCATGTCTGGGGCCAACGTCCTGACTTTC few TRBV28 TRBD1 TRBJ2-6
CAISRTGPGYEQYF TGTGCCATCAGTAGGACAGGACCGGGCTACGAGCAGTACTTC many TRBV10-3 TRBD1 TRBJ2-7
CASSYFGEGLYEQYF TGTGCCAGCAGTTACTTCGGGGAGGGCCTATACGAGCAGTACTTC NA TRBV6-2/TRBV6-3 TRBD2 TRBJ2-7
CASSQGNSLGNEQFF TGCGCCAGCAGCCAAGGGAACTCGCTAGGCAATGAGCAGTTCTTC NA TRBV4-1 NA TRBJ2-1
CAWSRGLDQPQHF TGTGCCTGGAGTAGGGGGCTCGATCAGCCCCAGCATTTT NA TRBV30 TRBD1 TRBJ1-5
CASSLLIGLAGDGELFF TGTGCCAGCAGCCTCTTAATCGGACTAGCGGGAGACGGGGAGCTGTTTTTT NA TRBV14 TRBD2 TRBJ2-2
CASSYGTSGIDEQFF TGTGCCAGCAGTTACGGGACTAGCGGGATCGATGAGCAGTTCTTC few TRBV6-5 TRBD2 TRBJ2-1
CASSLFGGTYEQYF TGTGCCAGCAGCTTATTCGGGGGAACCTACGAGCAGTACTTC many TRBV7-8 NA TRBJ2-7
CASSAERGRIEETQYF TGTGCCAGCAGCGCCGAGAGGGGGAGAATCGAAGAGACCCAGTACTTC NA TRBV9 NA TRBJ2-5
CASSLTRQTEAFF TGTGCCAGCAGCTTAACGAGGCAGACTGAAGCTTTCTTT few TRBV7-3 NA TRBJ1-1